The 9 T cell receptor beta chains below all came from one sample that was sequenced in a study of post-analysis software for immune sequencing data. No cognate antigen is known for these TCRs. TCR beta cDNA libraries had unique molecular identifiers. MiXCR was run by TCRdb on the PCR reads, yielding one entry per CDR3 protein. The data hold fewer than 900,000 distinct CDR3 sequences, with under 60% observed a single time. Regarding the study as a whole: A few TRBV segments (TRBV5-6, TRBV5-1 and TRBV20-1 among them) occurred more frequently in patients than in controls.

Input material: blood. These receptors were taken from a girl aged 10-17 years with multiple sclerosis.

This rearrangement joins TRBV12-3 or TRBV12-4 to TRBJ2-5; TRBD2 matches 8 bases. V dropped 5 bases and J dropped 7; count of bases not matched to a gene: 9. The length of the CDR3 is 14 residues. DNA of the CDR3: TGTGCCAGCAGTCCTCCCGGGCTAGCGGGGACCCAGTACTTC. This codes for CASSPPGLAGTQYF.

Points on this clonotype: A much larger clone is a single base away; this may be a read error. The chain carries TRBV29-1 and TRBJ1-2; weak D call: TRBD1 (5 bases). The CDR3 loop spans 11 amino acids. Looked up from germline, CDR1 is SQVTM and CDR2 is ANQGSEA. V gave up 4 bases and J gave up 3 bases, with 6 bases separating them. CDR3 nucleotide sequence: TGCAGCGTTGCGGGGGACTATGGCTACACCTTC. Translation: CSVAGDYGYTF.

The CDR3 region has the DNA TGCGCCAGCAGCCAAGATCGTCGTAGCAATCAGCCCCAGCATTTT. Translated: CASSQDRRSNQPQHF. V gene TRBV4-3 combines with J gene TRBJ1-5; D is unclear. The germline V and J ends were trimmed by 0 bases and 0 bases, with 6 bases remaining between them. This CDR3 is 15 amino acids long. Per germline, CDR1 LGHNA and CDR2 YSLEER.

V usage is TRBV20-1 and J usage is TRBJ1-5; D ambiguous. Germline CDR1 and CDR2: DFQATT and SNEGSKA (reference sequence). The CDR3 sequence is 13 residues long. Trimming left V 6 bases short and J 2 bases short, with 11 bases between. The CDR3 bases are TGCAGTGCCCCACGCAGCCGCAATCAGCCCCAGCATTTT. The encoded protein is CSAPRSRNQPQHF.

The count of this clonotype is one. The chain uses TRBV6-5 and TRBJ1-5; maybe TRBD1 (6 bases). The CDR3 loop spans 15 amino acids. V was shortened by 5 bases and J by 0 bases, with 11 bases between the two germline ends. CDR1 is MNHEY and CDR2 is SVGAGI in the germline V gene. The CDR3 loop reads CASSPGTPSNQPQHF. The CDR3 DNA is TGTGCCAGCAGTCCGGGGACACCTAGCAATCAGCCCCAGCATTTT.

This clonotype was seen a few times. V is TRBV25-1 and J is TRBJ2-7, with D perhaps assigned TRBD1 or TRBD2 (5 bases each). Trimming took 5 bases from V and 4 from J, leaving 12 bases between them. Looked up from germline, CDR1 is MGHDK and CDR2 is SYGVNS. CDR3 length equals 13 residues. The CDR3 sequence is CASSSRGWYEQYF. Written as DNA, the CDR3 is TGTGCCAGCAGTTCCCGGGGCTGGTACGAGCAGTACTTC.

The chain carries TRBV7-6 and TRBJ1-4; 10 nucleotides match TRBD1. From germline, CDR1 is SGHVS and CDR2 FNYEAQ. The V gene end was trimmed by 6 bases and the J gene end by 2 bases; junction bases not matched to a gene: 15. This CDR3 spans 19 amino acids. CDR3 loop: CASRRGLGTGDITNEKLFF. The CDR3 nucleotides read TGTGCCAGCAGACGGGGACTGGGGACAGGGGATATTACTAATGAAAAACTGTTTTTT.

This chain links TRBV7-9 with TRBJ1-1; no definite D call. Germline CDR1 SEHNR, CDR2 FQNEAQ (reference sequence). The CDR3 runs 14 residues. V was pared by 3 bases and J by 1 base, with 9 bases between. CDR3 sequence reads: CASSLALANTEAFF. The CDR3 DNA reads as TGTGCCAGCAGCTTGGCCCTTGCGAACACTGAAGCTTTCTTT.

The chain has TRBV7-9 and TRBJ2-1; D not resolved. The CDR3 extends over 13 amino acids. CDR1 is SEHNR and CDR2 is FQNEAQ in the germline V gene (reference sequence). Deletions cut 5 bases from V and 3 bases from J, with 8 bases between. The DNA for the CDR3 is TGTGCCAGCAGCCGTCTTTACTACAATGAGCAGTTCTTC. Amino acids: CASSRLYYNEQFF.